A single sample is the source of the 18 T cell receptor beta chains below, sequenced in a study of shared clonotypes between healthy human individuals (dated by TCRdb to 2020 to 2021). The library was generated by the immunoSEQ multiplex PCR assay. In its TCRdb copy, this immuneACCESS table keeps in-frame sequences only and misses some clones. Where compared with another copy, unresolved V genes explain less than half of these, and the others have no known cause. This sample is represented by a few hundred thousand clones; roughly 96% of them were singletons. Of the sample, about 0.32% is held by the ten largest clones. The sequenced sample consisted of memory CD8+ T cells sorted from blood. The intended sense of this specimen's cell subset or site label: CD45RO+ cells pooled with CCR7-negative TemRA cells. The receptors originated from a man younger than 45 in good health.

The V call is TRBV10-3, the J call TRBJ2-1; D unresolved. With 3 bases removed from V and 7 bases from J, the gap between germline ends came to 13 bases. The CDR3 contains 14 residues. Germline loops: CDR1 ENHRY, CDR2 SYGVKD. The CDR3 here is CAISDSLVRNEQFF. Written as DNA, the CDR3 is TGTGCCATCAGTGATTCGCTAGTCCGGAATGAGCAGTTCTTC.

The J gene is TRBJ2-1, the V gene TRBV7-3; 10 nucleotides match TRBD2. CDR1 and CDR2 from the germline V gene are SGHTA and FQGTGA. Germline trimming cut 0 bases from V and 7 bases from J; bases unmatched to any gene: 9. The CDR3 is 17 amino acids. The DNA of the CDR3 is TGTGCCAGCAGCTTAACCGGCCCCGCTAGCGGGAGAAATGAGCAGTTCTTC. Translation: CASSLTGPASGRNEQFF.

V is TRBV28 and J is TRBJ2-5, with D maybe TRBD1 (6 bases). This CDR3 is 12 amino acids long. Germline lookup yields CDR1 MDHEN and CDR2 SYDVKM. Trimming removed 6 bases from V and 7 bases from J, with 12 bases in between. The CDR3 region has the DNA TGTGCCAGCAGCTCAGGGGTCGGGACCCAGTACTTC. This codes for CASSSGVGTQYF.

To note about this clone: The sample carries other DNA sequences with the same CDR3. The chain combines TRBV5-1 with TRBJ2-1; maybe TRBD1 (6 bases). The V end was cut by 4 bases, the J end by 4 bases, with 9 bases between. Germline V CDR1 and CDR2: SGHRS, YFSETQ. The CDR3 is 13 amino acids. The DNA of the CDR3 is TGCGCCAGCAGCACTACAGGGTACAATGAGCAGTTCTTC. Protein product: CASSTTGYNEQFF.

This sequence joins TRBV6-5 and TRBJ2-5; D is uncertain. Germline V CDR1 and CDR2: MNHEY, SVGAGI. V was shortened by 2 bases and J by 1 base, with 11 bases between the two germline ends. The CDR3 loop spans 15 amino acids. The CDR3 is CASSYGALSQETQYF. Written as DNA, the CDR3 is TGTGCCAGCAGTTACGGCGCGCTCTCCCAAGAGACCCAGTACTTC.

This clone was recorded only once. V is TRBV18 and J is TRBJ1-3; tentatively, D is TRBD1 (5 bases). This CDR3 has 14 residues. Trimming removed 5 bases at V and 5 bases at J, with 13 bases between. Germline V CDR1 and CDR2: KGHSH, LQKENI. For the CDR3, the DNA is TGTGCCAGCTCAGCCAACGGGGCGCGAAACACCATATATTTT. It encodes CASSANGARNTIYF.

The chain is built from TRBV28 and TRBJ2-7, with D perhaps TRBD2 (5 bases). Trimming took 3 bases from V and 3 from J, leaving 12 bases between them. The CDR3 sequence is 14 residues long. The germline gives CDR1 MDHEN, CDR2 SYDVKM. The CDR3 region has the DNA TGTGCCAGCAGTTTTGCCAGGCGGGTCTACGAGCAGTACTTC. It yields the protein CASSFARRVYEQYF.

V gene TRBV7-2 combines with J gene TRBJ1-5; 10 nucleotides align to TRBD1. Trimming took 5 bases from V and 5 from J; bases not matched to a gene: 6. The CDR3 is 15 amino acids. CDR1 is SGHTA and CDR2 is FQGNSA in the germline V gene. CDR3 sequence (DNA): TGTGCCAGCAGCCCCCGGACAGGGGGTTATCAGCCCCAGCATTTT. Amino acids: CASSPRTGGYQPQHF.

The V and J genes are TRBV6-1 and TRBJ2-7; 10 bases align to TRBD1. The V and J ends lost 4 bases and 2 bases, in that order; junction bases with no gene match: 11. In germline, CDR1 is MNHNS, CDR2 SASEGT. This CDR3 region has 17 residues. The CDR3 sequence: CASSARDRGGGPYEQYF. The CDR3 DNA sequence: TGTGCCAGCAGTGCCCGGGACAGGGGTGGCGGCCCCTACGAGCAGTACTTC.

This chain connects TRBV28 to TRBJ2-2; no firm D call. The CDR3 runs to 12 residues. Germline V lookup: CDR1 MDHEN, CDR2 SYDVKM. Trimming took off 3 bases at V and 6 bases at J, with 5 bases between the two ends. The CDR3 spells CASSFEAGELFF. The CDR3 nucleotides read TGTGCCAGCAGTTTTGAGGCCGGGGAGCTGTTTTTT.

The rearrangement uses TRBV25-1 and TRBJ2-7; 8 nucleotides match TRBD1. The germline gives CDR1 MGHDK, CDR2 SYGVNS. CDR3 length: 15 amino acids. V lost 5 bases to trimming and J lost 0 bases; unmatched junction nucleotides: 6. The CDR3 loop reads CASSTRQGTSYEQYF. In DNA, the CDR3 is TGTGCCAGCAGTACTCGACAGGGGACCTCCTACGAGCAGTACTTC.

In nucleotides, the CDR3 is TGTGCCAGCAGCTCCTCCCCCTTAGCGGGAGGGGGCAATGAGCAGTTCTTC. It codes for CASSSSPLAGGGNEQFF. The J gene is TRBJ2-1, the V gene TRBV11-2, with 11 bases identical to TRBD2. V dropped 4 bases and J dropped 6; count of bases not matched to a gene: 11. The germline gives CDR1 SGHAT, CDR2 FQNNGV. CDR3 size: 17 residues.

V gene TRBV6-5 combines with J gene TRBJ1-5; 10 bases fit TRBD1. J gave up 7 bases and V 4 bases, and 7 bases lay outside the gene matches. The CDR3 contains 15 residues. The germline V gene has CDR1 MNHEY and CDR2 SVGAGI. CDR3 nucleotides: TGTGCCAGCAGTTGGGATGGGACAGGGGCCCAGCCCCAGCATTTT. This codes for CASSWDGTGAQPQHF.

The rearrangement joins TRBV7-3 to TRBJ2-1, with 8 bases lining up with TRBD2. The CDR3 sequence is 16 residues long. Germline V lookup: CDR1 SGHTA, CDR2 FQGTGA. With 0 bases clipped from V and 3 bases from J, the junction kept 4 bases outside the gene matches. The CDR3 here is CASSLTGAGVYNEQFF. DNA of the CDR3: TGTGCCAGCAGCTTAACGGGAGCGGGGGTCTACAATGAGCAGTTCTTC.

V usage is TRBV6-5 and J usage is TRBJ2-7; no reliable D call. Germline V CDR1 and CDR2: MNHEY, SVGAGI. Trimming shortened V by 8 bases and J by 2 bases, and 13 bases separated the two germline ends. The CDR3 totals 13 residues. This chain's CDR3 is CASSRRTPYEQYF. The CDR3 region has the DNA TGTGCCAGCTCCCGAAGGACCCCCTACGAGCAGTACTTC.

The chain links TRBV27 to TRBJ1-1; D perhaps matches TRBD1 (5 bases). Deletions cut 4 bases from V and 0 bases from J, with 18 bases between. Germline lookup yields CDR1 MNHEY and CDR2 SMNVEV (reference sequence). CDR3 size: 17 residues. The CDR3 spells CASSSPTGRGMNTEAFF. The CDR3 coding sequence is TGTGCCAGCAGTTCCCCTACTGGTCGGGGCATGAACACTGAAGCTTTCTTT.

The rearrangement joins TRBV30 to TRBJ2-3; 8 nucleotides line up with TRBD2. The CDR3 sequence is 15 residues long. V lost 1 base and J lost 5; bases outside the gene matches: 8. Germline V gene sequence: CDR1 GTSNPN, CDR2 SVGIG (reference sequence). The CDR3 DNA reads TGTGCCTGGAGTGAGGGACTAGTCCTGCGAGATACGCAGTATTTT. Protein product: CAWSEGLVLRDTQYF.

A remark on this clone: The sample has other DNA sequences that encode this CDR3 too. This chain links TRBV28 with TRBJ2-2; 14 bases align to TRBD2. CDR1 MDHEN and CDR2 SYDVKM come from the germline V gene. Losses at the gene ends were 2 bases for V and 4 bases for J; bases not matched to a gene: 0. This CDR3 is built from 16 residues. In DNA, the CDR3 is TGTGCCAGCAGTTTAGGGACTAGCGGGAGCACCGGGGAGCTGTTTTTT. This gives the protein CASSLGTSGSTGELFF.